This section outlines one T cell receptor beta chain sequence together with its context. The antigen is unknown. Systemic immunosuppression or a history of autoimmune disease excluded patients. Blood sampling was done at baseline, cycle 4 day 1, and cycle 7 day 1. Here immunoSEQ multiplex PCR was the method, and the copy in TCRdb shows in-frame clones only, minus some. The table lists fewer than 25,000 clones, about 83% of them singletons. This entry comes from a study of OX40 agonist ivuxolimab in advanced cancers. Study-wide results and caveats: Clones of CD4+ and CD8+ blood T cells grew by week 6 at doses of 0.1 to 3.0 mg/kg.

The germline gives CDR1 SGHVS, CDR2 FQNEAQ. Deletions cut 8 bases from V and 6 bases from J, with 23 bases between. The length of the CDR3 is 16 residues. V usage is TRBV7-8 and J usage is TRBJ2-1; TRBD2 might be the D (5 bases). This material consisted of CD4+ or CD8+ T cells sorted from blood, taken in a trial of the OX40 agonist ivuxolimab. The sequence was obtained from an adult with an advanced solid tumor such as melanoma, head and neck, liver or kidney cancer. CDR3 nucleotides: TGTGCCAGCTCCCCACTGGGGAGCGCGACGGCCAATGAGCAGTTCTTC. The encoded protein is CASSPLGSATANEQFF.